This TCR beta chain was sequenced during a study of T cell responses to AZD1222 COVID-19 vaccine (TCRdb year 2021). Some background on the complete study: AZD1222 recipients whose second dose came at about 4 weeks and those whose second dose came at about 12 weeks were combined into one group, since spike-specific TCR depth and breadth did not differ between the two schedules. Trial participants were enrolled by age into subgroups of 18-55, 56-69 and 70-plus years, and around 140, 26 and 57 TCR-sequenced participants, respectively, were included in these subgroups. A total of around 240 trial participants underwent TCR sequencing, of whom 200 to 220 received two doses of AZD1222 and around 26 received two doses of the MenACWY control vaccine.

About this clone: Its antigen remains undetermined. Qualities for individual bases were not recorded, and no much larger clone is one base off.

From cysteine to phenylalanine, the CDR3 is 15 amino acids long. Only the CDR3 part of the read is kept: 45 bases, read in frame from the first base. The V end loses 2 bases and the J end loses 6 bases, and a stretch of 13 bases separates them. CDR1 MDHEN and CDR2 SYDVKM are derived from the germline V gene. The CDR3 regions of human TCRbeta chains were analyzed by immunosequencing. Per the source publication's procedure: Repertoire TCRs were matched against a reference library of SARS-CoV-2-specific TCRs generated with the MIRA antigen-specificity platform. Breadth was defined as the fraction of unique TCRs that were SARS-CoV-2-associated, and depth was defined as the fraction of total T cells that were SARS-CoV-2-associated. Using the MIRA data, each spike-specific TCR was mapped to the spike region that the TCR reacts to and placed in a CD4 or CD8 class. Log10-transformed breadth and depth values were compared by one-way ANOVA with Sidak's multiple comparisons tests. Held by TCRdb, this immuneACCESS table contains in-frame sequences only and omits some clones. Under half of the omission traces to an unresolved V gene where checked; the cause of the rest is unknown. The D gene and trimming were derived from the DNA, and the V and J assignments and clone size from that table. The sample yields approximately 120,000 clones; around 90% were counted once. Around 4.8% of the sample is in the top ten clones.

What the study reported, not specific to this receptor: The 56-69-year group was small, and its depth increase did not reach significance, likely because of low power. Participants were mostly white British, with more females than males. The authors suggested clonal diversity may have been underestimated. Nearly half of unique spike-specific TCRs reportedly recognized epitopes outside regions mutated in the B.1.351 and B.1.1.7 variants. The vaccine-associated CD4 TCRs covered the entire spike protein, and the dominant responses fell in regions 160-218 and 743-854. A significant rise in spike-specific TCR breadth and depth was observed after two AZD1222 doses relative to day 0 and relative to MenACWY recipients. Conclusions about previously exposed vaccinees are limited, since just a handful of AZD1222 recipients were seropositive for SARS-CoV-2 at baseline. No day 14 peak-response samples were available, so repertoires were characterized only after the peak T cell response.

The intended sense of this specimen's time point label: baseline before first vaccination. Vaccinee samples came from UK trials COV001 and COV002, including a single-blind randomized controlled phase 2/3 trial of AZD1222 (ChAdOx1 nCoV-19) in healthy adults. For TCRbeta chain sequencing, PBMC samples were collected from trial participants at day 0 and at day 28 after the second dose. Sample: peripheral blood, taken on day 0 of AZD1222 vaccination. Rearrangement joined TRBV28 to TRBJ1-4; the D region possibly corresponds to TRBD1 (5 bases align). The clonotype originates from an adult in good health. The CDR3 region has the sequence CASSLEAGTHEKLFF. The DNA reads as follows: TGTGCCAGCAGTTTAGAGGCAGGGACCCATGAAAAACTGTTTTTT.